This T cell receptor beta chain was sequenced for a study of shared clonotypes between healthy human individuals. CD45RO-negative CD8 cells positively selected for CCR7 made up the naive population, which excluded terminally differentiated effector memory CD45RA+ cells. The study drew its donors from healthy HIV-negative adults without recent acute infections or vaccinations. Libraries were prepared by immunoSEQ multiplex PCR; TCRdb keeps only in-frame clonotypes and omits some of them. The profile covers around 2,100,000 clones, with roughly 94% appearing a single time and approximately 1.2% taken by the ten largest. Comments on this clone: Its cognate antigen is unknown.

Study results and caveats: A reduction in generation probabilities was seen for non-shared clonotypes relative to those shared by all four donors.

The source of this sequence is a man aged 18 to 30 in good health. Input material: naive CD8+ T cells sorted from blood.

The CDR3 region is CASTGRVVANEKLFF. The DNA for the CDR3 is TGTGCCAGTACCGGCAGGGTCGTGGCTAATGAAAAACTGTTTTTT. The rearrangement uses TRBV19 and TRBJ1-4, with D possibly TRBD1 on 5 matching bases. V was trimmed by 7 bases and J by 3 bases, leaving 15 bases between them. The CDR3 extends over 15 amino acids. Germline-derived CDR1 and CDR2 are LNHDA and SQIVND (reference sequence).